This TCR beta chain originates from a study of shared T cell receptors in the human thymus. Clones were read by immunoSEQ multiplex PCR, and TCRdb kept only the in-frame ones, dropping some. The data show 500,000 to 850,000 clones, about 90% seen once. V dropped 5 bases and J dropped 3; count of bases not matched to a gene: 9. There are 15 residues in the CDR3. Germline values: CDR1 MNHEY, CDR2 SVGAGI. This sample also appeared in a second study, on human thymus T cells. This second study notes: Thymic TCR repertoires of unrelated people reportedly overlapped highly.

The rearrangement links TRBV6-5 to TRBJ2-7; 8 nucleotides align to TRBD2. This TCR came from a boy in the first two years of life with a congenital heart defect. Sequences were obtained from thymocytes. The CDR3 loop is CASSTEASGLYEQYF. In DNA, the CDR3 is TGTGCCAGCAGTACGGAGGCTAGCGGGCTCTACGAGCAGTACTTC.